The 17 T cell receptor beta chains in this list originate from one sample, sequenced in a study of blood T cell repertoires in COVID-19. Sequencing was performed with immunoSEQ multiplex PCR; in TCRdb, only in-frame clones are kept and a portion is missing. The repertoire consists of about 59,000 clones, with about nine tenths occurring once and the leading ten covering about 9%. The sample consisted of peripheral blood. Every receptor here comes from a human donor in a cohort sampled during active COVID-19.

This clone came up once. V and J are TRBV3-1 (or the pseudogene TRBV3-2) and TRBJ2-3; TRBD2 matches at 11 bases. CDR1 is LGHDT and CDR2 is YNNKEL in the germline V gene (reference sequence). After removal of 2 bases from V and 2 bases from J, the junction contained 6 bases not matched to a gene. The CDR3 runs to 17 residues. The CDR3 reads CASSQSPSGGPTDTQYF. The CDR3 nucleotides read TGTGCCAGCAGCCAAAGTCCTAGCGGGGGGCCCACAGATACGCAGTATTTT.

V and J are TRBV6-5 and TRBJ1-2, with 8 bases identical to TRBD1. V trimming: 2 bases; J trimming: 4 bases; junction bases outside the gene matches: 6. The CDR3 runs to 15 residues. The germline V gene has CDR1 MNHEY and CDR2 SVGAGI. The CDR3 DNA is TGTGCCAGCAGTTACGCAACAGGGGGAGGCTATGGCTACACCTTC. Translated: CASSYATGGGYGYTF.

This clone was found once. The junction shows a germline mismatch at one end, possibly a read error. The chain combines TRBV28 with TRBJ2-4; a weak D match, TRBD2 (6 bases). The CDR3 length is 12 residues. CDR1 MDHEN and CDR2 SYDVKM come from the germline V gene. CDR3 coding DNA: TGTGCCAGCAGACTCGGGGAGGCAGAGGTGCACTTC. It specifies CASRLGEAEVHF.

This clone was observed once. CDR3 amino acids: CASSDWESSYNEQFF. For the CDR3, the DNA is TGTGCCAGCAGTGACTGGGAGAGCTCCTACAATGAGCAGTTCTTC. The chain combines TRBV6-4 with TRBJ2-1; D perhaps matches TRBD2 (5 bases). The CDR3 consists of 15 residues. Trimming cost V 1 base and J 0 bases, with 7 bases left between them. Germline loops: CDR1 MRHNA, CDR2 SNTAGT.

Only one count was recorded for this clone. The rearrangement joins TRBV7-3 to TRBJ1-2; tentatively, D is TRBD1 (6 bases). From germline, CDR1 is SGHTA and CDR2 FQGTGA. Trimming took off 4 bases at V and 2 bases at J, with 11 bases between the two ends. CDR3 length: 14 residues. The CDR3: CASSSGGANYGYTF. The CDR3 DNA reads TGTGCCAGCAGCTCGGGGGGCGCGAACTATGGCTACACCTTC.

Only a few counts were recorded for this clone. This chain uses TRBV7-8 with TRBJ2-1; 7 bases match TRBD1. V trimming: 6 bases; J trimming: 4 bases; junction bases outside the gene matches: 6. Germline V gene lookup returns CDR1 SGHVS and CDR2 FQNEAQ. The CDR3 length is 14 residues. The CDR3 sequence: CASRPQGPYNEQFF. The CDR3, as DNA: TGTGCCAGCAGACCACAGGGGCCGTACAATGAGCAGTTCTTC.

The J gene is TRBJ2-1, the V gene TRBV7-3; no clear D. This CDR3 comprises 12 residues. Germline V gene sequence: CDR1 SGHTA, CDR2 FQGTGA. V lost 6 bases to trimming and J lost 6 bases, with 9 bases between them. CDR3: CASSFRSNEQFF. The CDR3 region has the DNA TGTGCCAGCAGTTTCCGGTCCAATGAGCAGTTCTTC.

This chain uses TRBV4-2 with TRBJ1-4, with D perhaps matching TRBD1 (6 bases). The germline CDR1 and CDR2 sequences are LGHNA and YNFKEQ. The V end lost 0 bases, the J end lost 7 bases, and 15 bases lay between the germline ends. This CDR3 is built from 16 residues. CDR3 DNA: TGTGCCAGCAGCCAAGAGCGTGACAGGCGCGTTGAAAAACTGTTTTTT. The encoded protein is CASSQERDRRVEKLFF.

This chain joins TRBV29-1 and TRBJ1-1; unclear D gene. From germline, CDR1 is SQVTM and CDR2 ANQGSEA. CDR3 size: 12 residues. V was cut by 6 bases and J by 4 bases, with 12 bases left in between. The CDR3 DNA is TGCAGCGTAGCGACGGGTATCACTGAAGCTTTCTTT. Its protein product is CSVATGITEAFF.

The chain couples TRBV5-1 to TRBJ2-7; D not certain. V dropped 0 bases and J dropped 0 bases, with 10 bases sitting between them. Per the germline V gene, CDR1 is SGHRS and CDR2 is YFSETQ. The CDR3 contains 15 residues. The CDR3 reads CASSLEPGTSYEQYF. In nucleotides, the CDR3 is TGCGCCAGCAGCTTGGAGCCAGGTACCTCCTACGAGCAGTACTTC.

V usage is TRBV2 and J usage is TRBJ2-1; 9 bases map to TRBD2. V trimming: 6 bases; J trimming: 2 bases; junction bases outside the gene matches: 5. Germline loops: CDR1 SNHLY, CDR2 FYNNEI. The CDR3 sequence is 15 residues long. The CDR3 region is CASREGLATYNEQFF. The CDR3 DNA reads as TGTGCCAGCAGGGAGGGACTAGCCACCTACAATGAGCAGTTCTTC.

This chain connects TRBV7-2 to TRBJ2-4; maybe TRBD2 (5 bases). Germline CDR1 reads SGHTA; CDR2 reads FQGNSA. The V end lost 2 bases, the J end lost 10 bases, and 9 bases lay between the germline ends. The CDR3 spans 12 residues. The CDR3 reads CASSLQAEIQYF. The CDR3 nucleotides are TGTGCCAGCAGCTTACAAGCGGAGATTCAGTACTTC.

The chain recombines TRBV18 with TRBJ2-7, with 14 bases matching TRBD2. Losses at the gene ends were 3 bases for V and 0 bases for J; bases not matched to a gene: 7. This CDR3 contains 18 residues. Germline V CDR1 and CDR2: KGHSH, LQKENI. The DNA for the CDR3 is TGTGCCAGCTCACCTAAAGCAGGGACTAGCGGGAGCTCCTACGAGCAGTACTTC. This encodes CASSPKAGTSGSSYEQYF.

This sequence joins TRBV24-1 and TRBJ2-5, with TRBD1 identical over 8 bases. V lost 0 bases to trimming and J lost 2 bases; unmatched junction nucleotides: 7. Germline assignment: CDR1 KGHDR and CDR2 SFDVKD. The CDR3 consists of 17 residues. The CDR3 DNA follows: TGTGCCACCAGTGATTTGGACGGACAGGGCCTACAAGAGACCCAGTACTTC. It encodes CATSDLDGQGLQETQYF.

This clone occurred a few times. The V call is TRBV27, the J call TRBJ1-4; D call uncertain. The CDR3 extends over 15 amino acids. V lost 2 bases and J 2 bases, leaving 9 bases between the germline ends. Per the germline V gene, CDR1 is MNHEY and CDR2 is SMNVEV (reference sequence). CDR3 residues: CASSLIASTNEKLFF. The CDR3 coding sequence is TGTGCCAGCAGTTTAATCGCCAGTACTAATGAAAAACTGTTTTTT.

CDR3 in DNA: TGTGCCAGCAGCTTAAGTTCCGGTCAGCCCCAGCATTTT. This translates into CASSLSSGQPQHF. V and J are TRBV7-2 and TRBJ1-5; D not certain. V lost 2 bases and J 6 bases, leaving 8 bases between the germline ends. CDR3 length: 13 amino acids. Germline values: CDR1 SGHTA, CDR2 FQGNSA.

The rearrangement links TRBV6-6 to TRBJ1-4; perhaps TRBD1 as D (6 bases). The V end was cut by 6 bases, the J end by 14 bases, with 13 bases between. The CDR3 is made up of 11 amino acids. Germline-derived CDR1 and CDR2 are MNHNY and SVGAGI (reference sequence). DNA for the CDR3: TGTGCCAGCAGAGAACAGGGATTTCTGTTTTTT. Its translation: CASREQGFLFF.